This is a list of T cell receptor beta chains from one sample in a study of blood T cell repertoires in COVID-19. TCRdb's copy holds only in-frame clones and misses some; the assay was immunoSEQ multiplex PCR. The sample lists fewer than 200,000 clones; approximately 86% were seen once. Sequenced sample: peripheral blood. The source is a woman of 80 years or more with COVID-19, enrolled during active disease. CDR3s include the opening cysteine and the closing phenylalanine or tryptophan. The D gene is left open where the match is weak. Part of the rows lack a size; the others show once, few, many or a class for expanded clones.

CDR3 DNA	CDR3 protein	D gene	V gene	clone size	J gene
TGTGCCATCAGTGCTTCGGGCAATCAGCCCCAGCATTTT	CAISASGNQPQHF	-	TRBV10-3	-	TRBJ1-5
TGTGCCAGCAGCCAAGATGGGGCAGGTAGTATTTATGGCTACACCTTC	CASSQDGAGSIYGYTF	-	TRBV3-1/TRBV3-2	-	TRBJ1-2
TGTGCCAGCAGTTACGGGCAGGGGGGATGGAGCAATGAGCAGTTCTTC	CASSYGQGGWSNEQFF	-	TRBV6-2/TRBV6-3	-	TRBJ2-1
TGTGCCAGCAGTTACCCCATCAGCGGGAGATCCCACGAGCAGTACTTC	CASSYPISGRSHEQYF	TRBD2	TRBV6-6	-	TRBJ2-7
TGTGCCAGCAGTGAACGGTTGGTCAATGAGCAGTTCTTC	CASSERLVNEQFF	-	TRBV25-1	-	TRBJ2-1
TGTGCCAGCAGCTTACTAGTAGTTGGGACCGGGGAGCTGTTTTTT	CASSLLVVGTGELFF	-	TRBV11-2	-	TRBJ2-2
TGTGCCAGTAGTACCGGGGAGGGCAGGAACACCGGGGAGCTGTTTTTT	CASSTGEGRNTGELFF	TRBD2	TRBV19	-	TRBJ2-2
TGTGCCAGCAGCGTAGAACCGACACGGAGGGCTGGAAACACCATATATTTT	CASSVEPTRRAGNTIYF	-	TRBV9	-	TRBJ1-3
TGTGCCAGTAGTATGTCTAGCGGGAGGGCAGATACGCAGTATTTT	CASSMSSGRADTQYF	TRBD2	TRBV19	-	TRBJ2-3
TGTGCCAGCAGTTTACTTAGTATTTCTCCCGGGGAGCTGTTTTTT	CASSLLSISPGELFF	-	TRBV27	once	TRBJ2-2
TGCGCCAGCAGTCAGGGAGGGCCGACCACTGAAGCTTTCTTT	CASSQGGPTTEAFF	-	TRBV5-1	-	TRBJ1-1
TGTGCCAGCAGGACAGGGTATTACGGGGAGCTGTTTTTT	CASRTGYYGELFF	TRBD1	TRBV2	-	TRBJ2-2
TGTGCTAGTGGTTTGGTTATCACAGGGGGCATGAACACTGAAGCTTTCTTT	CASGLVITGGMNTEAFF	TRBD1	TRBV12-5	-	TRBJ1-1
TGCAGTGTTCAGGGGACGACTGAAGCTTTCTTT	CSVQGTTEAFF	-	TRBV20-1	-	TRBJ1-1
TGCGCCAGCAGCCAGGCTTCGACAGGGGCGAACACTGAAGCTTTCTTT	CASSQASTGANTEAFF	TRBD1	TRBV4-1	-	TRBJ1-1
TGTGCCAGCAGCTTAGGCAGGGAAGCTTTCTTT	CASSLGREAFF	-	TRBV7-9	-	TRBJ1-1
TGCGCCAGCAGCCAAGATAAACTAGCGGGCGCGGGGCAGTTCTTC	CASSQDKLAGAGQFF	TRBD2	TRBV4-3	-	TRBJ2-1
TGTGCCAGTAGACGACAGAATCAGCCCCAGCATTTT	CASRRQNQPQHF	-	TRBV19	-	TRBJ1-5
TGTGCCACCAGTGTCCCAGGACAGAATCAGCCCCAGCATTTT	CATSVPGQNQPQHF	-	TRBV24-1	-	TRBJ1-5
TGTGCCAGCAGTCGGACAGTAGGCTCCTACAATGAGCAGTTCTTC	CASSRTVGSYNEQFF	-	TRBV6-5	-	TRBJ2-1
TGTGCCAGCAGCTTAGACCCCCAGGGAGGGACTGAAGCTTTCTTT	CASSLDPQGGTEAFF	-	TRBV11-2	-	TRBJ1-1
TGTGCCAGCTCACCACTTGGGGCCACAGAGACCCAGTACTTC	CASSPLGATETQYF	-	TRBV18	-	TRBJ2-5
TGTGCCAGCCAATTGGGGACAACTAACATTCAGTACTTC	CASQLGTTNIQYF	-	TRBV19	-	TRBJ2-4
TGTGCCAGCAGCCCAGGGCCCTACACCGGGGAGCTGTTTTTT	CASSPGPYTGELFF	-	TRBV7-3	-	TRBJ2-2
TGTGCCGCAGCTGAAGGTGGGGCCAATGAGCAGTTCTTC	CAAAEGGANEQFF	-	TRBV7-9	-	TRBJ2-1
TGTGCCAGCAGCCAAGTAACAGGGGGCGCCTACGAGCAGTACTTC	CASSQVTGGAYEQYF	TRBD1	TRBV3-1/TRBV3-2	-	TRBJ2-7
TGTGCCAGCAGTGATTTCGGGTCAGATACGCAGTATTTT	CASSDFGSDTQYF	-	TRBV25-1	once	TRBJ2-3
TGTGCCATCAGTGAGTCGTTTGCGGGAGTATCGGGCGAGCAGTACTTC	CAISESFAGVSGEQYF	TRBD2	TRBV10-3	-	TRBJ2-7
TGTGCCACCAGTGAGGGGGGACAGATTAATCAGCCCCAGCATTTT	CATSEGGQINQPQHF	TRBD1	TRBV24-1	-	TRBJ1-5
TGTGCCAGCAAGAGGCGGGAAAGCTCCTACAATGAGCAGTTCTTC	CASKRRESSYNEQFF	-	TRBV2	-	TRBJ2-1
TGCGCCAGCAGCCAAGACAGGGTTGGGGGCTACACCTTC	CASSQDRVGGYTF	-	TRBV4-1	once	TRBJ1-2
TGTGCCAGCAGCCAATTGGCTCGGGCAGGAGGGAACACTGAAGCTTTCTTT	CASSQLARAGGNTEAFF	-	TRBV16	-	TRBJ1-1
TGTGCCAGCAGCCCCGGACAGGGGGCGGGTGGCTACACCTTC	CASSPGQGAGGYTF	TRBD1	TRBV7-3	-	TRBJ1-2
TGTGCCAGCAGCTTACAAGGCACGCGAGGATCCTACAATGAGCAGTTCTTC	CASSLQGTRGSYNEQFF	-	TRBV7-2	-	TRBJ2-1
TGTGCCAGCAGCTCGCCTAGCGGGAGATATGATGCAGAGACCCAGTACTTC	CASSSPSGRYDAETQYF	TRBD2	TRBV5-4	-	TRBJ2-5
TGTGCCAGCAGCCAAGATGCGGCCGGGGTCTCACCCCTCCACTTT	CASSQDAAGVSPLHF	-	TRBV4-2	-	TRBJ1-6
TGTGCCAGCAGTTCAAGGACTAGCGGGAGGGCTGAGCAGTTCTTC	CASSSRTSGRAEQFF	TRBD2	TRBV28	-	TRBJ2-1
TGCGCCAGCAGCTTGGTGGCCAGGGGCTTGAGTGAAAAACTGTTTTTT	CASSLVARGLSEKLFF	-	TRBV5-1	-	TRBJ1-4
TGTGCCAGCAGCTTTTATATCGAAGAGACCCAGTACTTC	CASSFYIEETQYF	-	TRBV5-6	-	TRBJ2-5
TGTGCCAGTAGTATAGGGAGGGGCAGCCAAGAGACCCAGTACTTC	CASSIGRGSQETQYF	-	TRBV19	-	TRBJ2-5